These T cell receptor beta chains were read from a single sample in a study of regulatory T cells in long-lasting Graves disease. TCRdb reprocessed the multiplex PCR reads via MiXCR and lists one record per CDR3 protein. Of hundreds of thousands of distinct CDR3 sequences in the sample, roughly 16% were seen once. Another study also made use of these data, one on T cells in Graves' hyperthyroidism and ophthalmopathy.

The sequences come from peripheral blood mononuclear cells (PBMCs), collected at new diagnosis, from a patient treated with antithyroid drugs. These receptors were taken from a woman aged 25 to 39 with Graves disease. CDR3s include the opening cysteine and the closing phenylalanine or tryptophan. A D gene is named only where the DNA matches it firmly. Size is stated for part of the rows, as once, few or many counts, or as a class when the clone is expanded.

CDR3: CASSSPGQASYEQYF
DNA: TGTGCCAGCAGTTCACCGGGACAGGCCTCCTACGAGCAGTACTTC
V: TRBV27
D: TRBD1
J: TRBJ2-7
size: NA

CDR3: CASSFTGGDGEKLFF
DNA: TGTGCCAGCAGTTTTACAGGGGGCGATGGTGAAAAACTGTTTTTT
V: TRBV27
D: TRBD1
J: TRBJ1-4
size: many

CDR3: CGPLGAGTEAFF
DNA: TGTGGGCCTTTAGGGGCGGGCACTGAAGCTTTCTTT
V: TRBV19
D: NA
J: TRBJ1-1
size: NA

CDR3: CSASNGSEQFF
DNA: TGCAGTGCTAGTAACGGGAGTGAGCAGTTCTTC
V: TRBV20-1
D: NA
J: TRBJ2-1
size: few

CDR3: CASSLVSQNSPLHF
DNA: TGCGCCAGCAGTCTCGTATCTCAGAATTCACCCCTCCACTTT
V: TRBV4-1
D: NA
J: TRBJ1-6
size: NA

CDR3: CASSLRRSLTGATKIYGYTF
DNA: TGCGCCAGCAGCTTGAGACGGAGTTTGACAGGGGCGACGAAGATCTATGGCTACACCTTC
V: TRBV5-1
D: TRBD1
J: TRBJ1-2
size: few

CDR3: CASSDFGAGGSGELFF
DNA: TGTGCCAGCAGTGATTTTGGTGCGGGAGGATCCGGGGAGCTGTTTTTT
V: TRBV6-1
D: TRBD2
J: TRBJ2-2
size: many

CDR3: CASSLVGGQANTEAFF
DNA: TGTGCCAGCAGCTTAGTGGGGGGACAGGCGAACACTGAAGCTTTCTTT
V: TRBV7-6
D: TRBD1
J: TRBJ1-1
size: NA

CDR3: CASSSRTGGLLGELFF
DNA: TGTGCCAGCAGCTCTCGGACAGGGGGCCTCCTCGGGGAGCTGTTTTTT
V: TRBV7-2
D: TRBD1
J: TRBJ2-2
size: NA

CDR3: CASSGMADTQYF
DNA: TGTGCCAGCAGCGGGATGGCAGATACGCAGTATTTT
V: TRBV6-1
D: NA
J: TRBJ2-3
size: NA

CDR3: CASSYASSGRSHF
DNA: TGTGCCAGCAGTTACGCCTCTAGCGGGAGGTCGCATTTT
V: TRBV6-2/TRBV6-3
D: TRBD2
J: TRBJ2-3
size: few

CDR3: CATSDPIRPTDTQYF
DNA: TGTGCCACCAGTGACCCGATCAGGCCCACAGATACGCAGTATTTT
V: TRBV24-1
D: NA
J: TRBJ2-3
size: NA

CDR3: CARGPLVVEQYF
DNA: TGTGCCAGGGGTCCCTTAGTAGTCGAGCAGTACTTC
V: TRBV6-1
D: NA
J: TRBJ2-7
size: NA

CDR3: CSAEKRDTQYF
DNA: TGCAGTGCTGAAAAGCGGGATACGCAGTATTTT
V: TRBV20-1
D: NA
J: TRBJ2-3
size: few

CDR3: CASALATGANVLTF
DNA: TGTGCCAGCGCTCTAGCAACTGGGGCCAACGTCCTGACTTTC
V: TRBV27
D: NA
J: TRBJ2-6
size: many

CDR3: CASSTAGGTLYNEQFF
DNA: TGTGCCAGTAGCACCGCCGGGGGGACCTTATACAATGAGCAGTTCTTC
V: TRBV19
D: TRBD2
J: TRBJ2-1
size: once

CDR3: CASSPSTGVSEQYF
DNA: TGTGCCAGCAGCCCTTCGACAGGGGTCTCCGAGCAGTACTTC
V: TRBV4-2
D: TRBD1
J: TRBJ2-7
size: few

CDR3: CASSYSQPGTGNQPQHF
DNA: TGTGCCAGCAGCTACTCCCAACCCGGGACAGGGAATCAGCCCCAGCATTTT
V: TRBV6-5
D: TRBD1
J: TRBJ1-5
size: many

CDR3: CASSARTLPGGGNEQFF
DNA: TGTGCCAGCAGCGCCCGGACTTTGCCGGGAGGAGGTAATGAGCAGTTCTTC
V: TRBV9
D: TRBD2
J: TRBJ2-1
size: NA

CDR3: CAWSKLRGPQHF
DNA: TGTGCCTGGAGTAAACTACGAGGGCCCCAGCATTTT
V: TRBV30
D: NA
J: TRBJ1-5
size: many

CDR3: CANSLLAITNTEAFF
DNA: TGCGCCAACAGCTTGTTGGCGATTACGAACACTGAAGCTTTCTTT
V: TRBV5-1
D: NA
J: TRBJ1-1
size: NA

CDR3: CASSPGTGGYSLHF
DNA: TGTGCCAGCAGCCCAGGGACAGGCGGATACTCCCTCCACTTT
V: TRBV7-3
D: TRBD1
J: TRBJ1-6
size: many

CDR3: CASTSVNGEQYF
DNA: TGTGCCAGTACTAGTGTAAACGGCGAGCAGTACTTC
V: TRBV19
D: NA
J: TRBJ2-7
size: few

CDR3: CAWSINSNQPQHF
DNA: TGTGCCTGGAGTATAAATAGCAATCAGCCCCAGCATTTT
V: TRBV30
D: NA
J: TRBJ1-5
size: many

CDR3: CASSPGVGQGARDTEAFF
DNA: TGTGCCAGCAGCCCGGGGGTGGGACAGGGGGCTCGAGACACTGAAGCTTTCTTT
V: TRBV4-2
D: TRBD1
J: TRBJ1-1
size: few

CDR3: CASSFNSADTQYF
DNA: TGTGCCAGCAGCTTTAATTCGGCGGATACGCAGTATTTT
V: TRBV7-9
D: NA
J: TRBJ2-3
size: NA

CDR3: CASRYGGELFF
DNA: TGTGCCAGCAGATACGGCGGGGAGCTGTTTTTT
V: TRBV12-3/TRBV12-4
D: NA
J: TRBJ2-2
size: many

CDR3: CASSEPRQGHYGYTF
DNA: TGTGCCAGCAGTGAGCCCCGACAGGGCCACTATGGCTACACCTTC
V: TRBV28
D: TRBD1
J: TRBJ1-2
size: few

CDR3: CASSVGLAGSSYEQYF
DNA: TGTGCCAGTAGTGTCGGACTAGCGGGCAGCTCCTACGAGCAGTACTTC
V: TRBV19
D: TRBD2
J: TRBJ2-7
size: few

CDR3: CATSARGTEAFF
DNA: TGTGCCACCAGTGCGCGAGGCACTGAAGCTTTCTTT
V: TRBV24-1
D: NA
J: TRBJ1-1
size: many

CDR3: CASSHSLLRAYNEQFF
DNA: TGCGCCAGCAGCCATTCTTTACTCCGGGCTTACAATGAGCAGTTCTTC
V: TRBV4-1
D: NA
J: TRBJ2-1
size: NA

CDR3: CASSLPGLAGGTGELFF
DNA: TGTGCCAGCAGCTTACCGGGACTAGCGGGAGGAACCGGGGAGCTGTTTTTT
V: TRBV7-2
D: TRBD2
J: TRBJ2-2
size: NA

CDR3: CASSARDRAITEAFF
DNA: TGTGCCAGCAGCGCGCGGGACCGCGCTATCACTGAAGCTTTCTTT
V: TRBV7-2
D: NA
J: TRBJ1-1
size: many

CDR3: CASTLGQGWGTEAFF
DNA: TGTGCCAGCACCCTAGGACAGGGGTGGGGCACTGAAGCTTTCTTT
V: TRBV28
D: TRBD1
J: TRBJ1-1
size: many

CDR3: CASSLASLNTGELFF
DNA: TGTGCCAGCAGCTTAGCTAGCTTGAACACCGGGGAGCTGTTTTTT
V: TRBV11-2
D: NA
J: TRBJ2-2
size: many

CDR3: CASNYGGARSYEQYF
DNA: TGTGCCAGCAATTACGGGGGGGCGCGGTCCTACGAGCAGTACTTC
V: TRBV2
D: TRBD2
J: TRBJ2-7
size: many

CDR3: CASSTGREAFF
DNA: TGTGCCAGCAGTACGGGTCGTGAAGCTTTCTTT
V: TRBV2
D: NA
J: TRBJ1-1
size: many

CDR3: CASSTVGWPYEQYF
DNA: TGTGCCAGCAGTACTGTAGGGTGGCCCTACGAGCAGTACTTC
V: TRBV6-1
D: NA
J: TRBJ2-7
size: few

CDR3: CASKAGYGYTF
DNA: TGTGCCAGTAAGGCAGGCTATGGCTACACCTTC
V: TRBV19
D: NA
J: TRBJ1-2
size: NA

CDR3: CATRGGDGGDTQYF
DNA: TGTGCCACCAGGGGAGGGGATGGTGGAGATACGCAGTATTTT
V: TRBV15
D: TRBD2
J: TRBJ2-3
size: NA

CDR3: CASSVAGALSNEQFF
DNA: TGTGCCAGCAGCGTAGCGGGAGCATTATCCAATGAGCAGTTCTTC
V: TRBV9
D: NA
J: TRBJ2-1
size: once

CDR3: CSVAASYEQYF
DNA: TGCAGCGTTGCGGCTAGCTACGAGCAGTACTTC
V: TRBV29-1
D: NA
J: TRBJ2-7
size: many

CDR3: CASGQGREKLFF
DNA: TGTGCCTCGGGACAGGGGAGAGAAAAACTGTTTTTT
V: TRBV2
D: TRBD1
J: TRBJ1-4
size: many

CDR3: CASRTPRGLGQPQHF
DNA: TGTGCCAGCCGTACACCCAGGGGGCTGGGGCAGCCCCAGCATTTT
V: TRBV6-1
D: TRBD1
J: TRBJ1-5
size: many